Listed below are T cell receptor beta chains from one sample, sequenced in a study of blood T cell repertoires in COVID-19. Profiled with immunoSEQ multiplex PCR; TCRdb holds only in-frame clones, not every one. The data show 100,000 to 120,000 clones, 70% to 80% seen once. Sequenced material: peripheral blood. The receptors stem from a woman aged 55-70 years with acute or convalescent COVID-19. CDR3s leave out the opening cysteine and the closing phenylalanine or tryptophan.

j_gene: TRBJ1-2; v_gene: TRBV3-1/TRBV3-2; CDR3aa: ASSQVGAGLYGYT
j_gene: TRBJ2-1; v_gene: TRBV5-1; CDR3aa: ASSLDRGPWGEQF
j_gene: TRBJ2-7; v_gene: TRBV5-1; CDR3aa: ASSSGTSGVGEQY
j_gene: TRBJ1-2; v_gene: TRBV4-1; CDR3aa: ASSQLSDRGSYGYT
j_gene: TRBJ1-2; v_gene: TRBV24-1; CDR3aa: ATSDFLEHGEDSDGYT
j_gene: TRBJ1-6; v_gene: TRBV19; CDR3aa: ASSIDYQGADSPLH
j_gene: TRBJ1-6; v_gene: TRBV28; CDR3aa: ASSSSTALSSYNSPLH
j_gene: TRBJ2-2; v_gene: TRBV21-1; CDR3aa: ASSKPSLTGELF
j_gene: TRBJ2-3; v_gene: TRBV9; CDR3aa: ASSVGTNGYTDTQY
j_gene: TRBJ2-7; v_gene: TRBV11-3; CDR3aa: ASSPRQGPTYEQY
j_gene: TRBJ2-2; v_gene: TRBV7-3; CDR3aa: ASSLTSGSNTGELF
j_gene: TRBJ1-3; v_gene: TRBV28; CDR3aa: ASLQSSGNTIY
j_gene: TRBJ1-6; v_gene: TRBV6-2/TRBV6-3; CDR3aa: ASSYQSDILNSPLH
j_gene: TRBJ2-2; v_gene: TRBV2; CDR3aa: ATGQGATGELF
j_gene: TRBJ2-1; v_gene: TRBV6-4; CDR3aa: ASRSQGGSSYNEQF
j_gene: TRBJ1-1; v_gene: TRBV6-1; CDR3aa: ASIGDRVGSAAF
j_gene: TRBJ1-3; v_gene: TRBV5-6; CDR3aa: ASSLVSLYRNGNTIY
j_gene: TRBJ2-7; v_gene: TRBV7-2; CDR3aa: ASSLGTGLSYEQY
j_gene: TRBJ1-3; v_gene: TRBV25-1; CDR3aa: ASSAGTGSIRGNTIY
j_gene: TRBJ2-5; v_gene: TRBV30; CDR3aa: AWRIIEDFETQY
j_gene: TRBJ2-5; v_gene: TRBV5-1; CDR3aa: ASSLVENYQETQY
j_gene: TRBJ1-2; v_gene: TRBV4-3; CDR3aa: ASSQDGNYGYT
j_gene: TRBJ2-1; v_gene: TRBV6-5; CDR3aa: ASRSTSSPREQF
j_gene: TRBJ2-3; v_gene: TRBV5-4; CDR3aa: ASSYRLAGGADTQY
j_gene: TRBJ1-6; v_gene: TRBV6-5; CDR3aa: AHQEGKESPLH
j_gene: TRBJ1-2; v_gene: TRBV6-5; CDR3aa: ASSYEGDKGGYT
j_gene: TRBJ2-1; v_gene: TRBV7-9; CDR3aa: ASALGGGNFNSYNEQF
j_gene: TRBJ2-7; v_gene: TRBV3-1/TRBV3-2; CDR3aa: ASSQEWGLLAGNYEQY
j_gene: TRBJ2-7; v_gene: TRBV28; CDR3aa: ASSISLATPYEQY
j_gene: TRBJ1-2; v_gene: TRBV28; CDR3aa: ASSTGTGRLGYT
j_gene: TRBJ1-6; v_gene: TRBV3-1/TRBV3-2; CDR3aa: ASSQESQGYNSPLH
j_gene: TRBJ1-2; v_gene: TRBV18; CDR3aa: ASSPPGATGDGYT
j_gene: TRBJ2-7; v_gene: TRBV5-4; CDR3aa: ASSLVAGGYEQY
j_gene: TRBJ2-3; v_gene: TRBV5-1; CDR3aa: ASSLGLDRTDTQY
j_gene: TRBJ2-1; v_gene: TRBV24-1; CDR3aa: ATSDQQGPTSYNEQF
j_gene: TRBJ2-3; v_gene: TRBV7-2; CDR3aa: ASSPRLDTDTQY
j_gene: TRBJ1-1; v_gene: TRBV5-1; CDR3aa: ASSLQMNTEAF
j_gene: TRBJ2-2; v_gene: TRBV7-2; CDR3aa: ASSLALVSAGELF
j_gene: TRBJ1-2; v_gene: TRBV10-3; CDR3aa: AISGTGFGYT
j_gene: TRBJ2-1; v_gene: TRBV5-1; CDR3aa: ASSLREGEQF
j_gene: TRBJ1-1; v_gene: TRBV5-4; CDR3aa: ASSSGGGAEAF
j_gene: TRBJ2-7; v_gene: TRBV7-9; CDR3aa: ASSFRTSGGTYEQY
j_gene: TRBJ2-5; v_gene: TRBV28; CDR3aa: ASTKAGTGQETQY
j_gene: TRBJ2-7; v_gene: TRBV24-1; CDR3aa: ATSGRTGTTSYEQY
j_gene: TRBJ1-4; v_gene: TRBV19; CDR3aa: ASSIGGEAEKLF
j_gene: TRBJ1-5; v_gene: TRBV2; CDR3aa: ASGGTDHNQPQH
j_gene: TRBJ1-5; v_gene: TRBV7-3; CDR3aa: ASSFGGQGQPQH
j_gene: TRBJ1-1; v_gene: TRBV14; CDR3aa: ASSLQIGNTEAF
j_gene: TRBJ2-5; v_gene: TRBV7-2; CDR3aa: ASSYTSTALETQY
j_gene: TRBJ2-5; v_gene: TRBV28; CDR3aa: ASSSGAVYRETQY
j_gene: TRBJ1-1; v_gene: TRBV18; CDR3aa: ASSPFQGHGITEAF